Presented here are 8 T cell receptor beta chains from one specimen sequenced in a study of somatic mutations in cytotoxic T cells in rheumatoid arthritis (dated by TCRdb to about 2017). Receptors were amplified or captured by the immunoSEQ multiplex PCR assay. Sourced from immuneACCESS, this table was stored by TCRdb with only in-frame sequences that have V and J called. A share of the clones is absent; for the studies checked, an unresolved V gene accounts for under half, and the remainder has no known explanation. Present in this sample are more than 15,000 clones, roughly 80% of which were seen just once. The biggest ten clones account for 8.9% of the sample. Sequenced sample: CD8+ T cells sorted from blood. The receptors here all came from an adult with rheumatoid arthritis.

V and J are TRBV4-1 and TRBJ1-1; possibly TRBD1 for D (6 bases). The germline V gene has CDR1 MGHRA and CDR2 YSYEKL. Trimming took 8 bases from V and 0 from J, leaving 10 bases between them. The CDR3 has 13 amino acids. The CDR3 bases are TGCGCCAGCCGGGACACGATGAACACTGAAGCTTTCTTT. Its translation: CASRDTMNTEAFF.

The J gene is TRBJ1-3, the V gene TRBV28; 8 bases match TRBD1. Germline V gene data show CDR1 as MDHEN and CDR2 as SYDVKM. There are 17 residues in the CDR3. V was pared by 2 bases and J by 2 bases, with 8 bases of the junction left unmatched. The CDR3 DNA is TGTGCCAGCAGTTTAACTCCAGGGGGCATCCCTGGAAACACCATATATTTT. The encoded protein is CASSLTPGGIPGNTIYF.

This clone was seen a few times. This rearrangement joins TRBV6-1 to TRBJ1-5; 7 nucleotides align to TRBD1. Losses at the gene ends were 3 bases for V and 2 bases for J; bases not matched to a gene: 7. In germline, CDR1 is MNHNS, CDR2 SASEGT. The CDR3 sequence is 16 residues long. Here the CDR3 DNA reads TGTGCCAGCAGTGAGTCGGAAACAGGGGGCAATCAGCCCCAGCATTTT. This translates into CASSESETGGNQPQHF.

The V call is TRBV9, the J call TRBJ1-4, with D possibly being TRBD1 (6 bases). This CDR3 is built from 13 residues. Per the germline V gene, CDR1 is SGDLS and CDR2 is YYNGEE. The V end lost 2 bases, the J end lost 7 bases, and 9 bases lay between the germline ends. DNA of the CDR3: TGTGCCAGCAGCGTCAGGGGCTCTGAAAAACTGTTTTTT. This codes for CASSVRGSEKLFF.

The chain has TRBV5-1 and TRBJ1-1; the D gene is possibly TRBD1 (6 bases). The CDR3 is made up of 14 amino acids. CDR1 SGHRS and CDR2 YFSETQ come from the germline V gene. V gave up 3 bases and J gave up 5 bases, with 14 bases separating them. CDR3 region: CASSYTGTTTEAFF. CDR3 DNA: TGCGCCAGCAGCTACACAGGGACAACTACTGAAGCTTTCTTT.

The DNA for the CDR3 is TGTGCCAGCAGCGCTACTATTAGCGGGAAGATCTACGAGCAGTACTTC. As protein: CASSATISGKIYEQYF. This chain connects TRBV5-6 to TRBJ2-7; 8 positions match TRBD2. This CDR3 is built from 16 residues. Germline lookup yields CDR1 SGHDT and CDR2 YYEEEE. J lost 3 bases, V lost 4 bases, and 12 bases had no gene match.

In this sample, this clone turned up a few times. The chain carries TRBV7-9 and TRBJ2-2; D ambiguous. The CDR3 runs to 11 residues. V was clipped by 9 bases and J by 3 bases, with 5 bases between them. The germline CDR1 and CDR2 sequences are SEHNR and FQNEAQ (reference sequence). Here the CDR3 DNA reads TGTGCCAGTGAAGACACCGGGGAGCTGTTTTTT. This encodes CASEDTGELFF.

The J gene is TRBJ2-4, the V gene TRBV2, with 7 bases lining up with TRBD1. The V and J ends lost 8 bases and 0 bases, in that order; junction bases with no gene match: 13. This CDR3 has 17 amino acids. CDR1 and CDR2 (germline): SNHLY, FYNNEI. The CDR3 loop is CASEGTEYQLAKNIQYF. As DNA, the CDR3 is TGTGCCAGCGAGGGGACAGAGTACCAATTAGCCAAAAACATTCAGTACTTC. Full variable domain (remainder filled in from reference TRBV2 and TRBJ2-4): EPEVTQTPSHQVTQMGQEVILRCVPISNHLYFYWYRQILGQKVEFLVSFYNNEISEKSEIFDDQFSVERPDGSNFTLKIRSTKLEDSAMYFCASEGTEYQLAKNIQYFGAGTRLSVL.